This T cell receptor beta chain was found in a study of T cells in Graves' hyperthyroidism and ophthalmopathy. Overall study context: Blood was drawn when the patient was first diagnosed and still untreated. Overall study findings and caveats: Ophthalmopathy was predicted by the model a median of approximately 6 months ahead of onset.

About this clonotype: Its antigen is still unknown.

Regions amplified from RNA transcripts were the TCR beta CDR3 regions. A set of HTBI primers served as the primers for a first-round RT-PCR of the TCR CDR3. TCRdb redid the calling of the multiplex PCR reads with MiXCR, one entry per CDR3 protein. There are 350,000 to 400,000 distinct CDR3 sequences in the sample; under 15% occur only once, and approximately 32% lies in the top ten. Graves' hyperthyroidism without ophthalmopathy progression within 18 months was termed stable. The study enrolled patients aged 18 to 65 with newly diagnosed hyperthyroidism of under 2 months' duration. The clonotype was recovered from a woman aged 30 to 39 with Graves' hyperthyroidism. The material sequenced was blood.

CDR3 residues: CASSLGLAGGPNEQFF. In DNA form, the CDR3 reads TGTGCCAGCAGCCTGGGGTTAGCGGGAGGGCCGAATGAGCAGTTCTTC. The V call is TRBV5-6, the J call TRBJ2-1, with 11 nucleotides matching TRBD2. Per the germline V gene, CDR1 is SGHDT and CDR2 is YYEEEE. CDR3 size: 16 residues. The junction had 10 bases not matched to a gene; V was cut back by 4 bases and J by 7 bases.